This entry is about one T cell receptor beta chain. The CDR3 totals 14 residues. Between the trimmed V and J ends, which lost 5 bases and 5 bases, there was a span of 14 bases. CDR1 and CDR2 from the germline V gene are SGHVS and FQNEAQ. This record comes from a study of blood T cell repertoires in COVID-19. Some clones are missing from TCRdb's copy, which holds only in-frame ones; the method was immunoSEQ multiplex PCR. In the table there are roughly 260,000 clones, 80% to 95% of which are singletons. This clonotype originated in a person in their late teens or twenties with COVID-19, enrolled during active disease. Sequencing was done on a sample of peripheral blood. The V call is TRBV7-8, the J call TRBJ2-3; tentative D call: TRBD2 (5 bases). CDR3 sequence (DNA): TGTGCCAGCAGCCCCAGAGGGAGAAGAGATACGCAGTATTTT. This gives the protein CASSPRGRRDTQYF.